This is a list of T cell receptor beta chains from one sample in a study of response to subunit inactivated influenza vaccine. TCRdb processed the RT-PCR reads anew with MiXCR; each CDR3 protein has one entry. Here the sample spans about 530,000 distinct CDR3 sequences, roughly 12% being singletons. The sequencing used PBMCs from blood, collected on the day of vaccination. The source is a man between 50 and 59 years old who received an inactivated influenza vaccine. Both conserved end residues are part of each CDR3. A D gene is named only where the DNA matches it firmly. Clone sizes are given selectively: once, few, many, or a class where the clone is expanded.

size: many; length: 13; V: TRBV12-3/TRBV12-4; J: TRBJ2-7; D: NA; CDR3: CASRPQNSYEQYF; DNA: TGTGCCAGCAGGCCGCAAAATTCCTACGAGCAGTACTTC
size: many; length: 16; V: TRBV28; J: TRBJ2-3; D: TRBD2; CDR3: CASSSGTSGRPDTQYF; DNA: TGTGCCAGCAGTTCCGGGACTAGCGGGAGACCAGATACGCAGTATTTT
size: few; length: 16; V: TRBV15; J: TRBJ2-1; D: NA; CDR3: CATSRVRTSAYNEQFF; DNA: TGTGCCACCAGCAGAGTGCGGACATCTGCCTACAATGAGCAGTTCTTC
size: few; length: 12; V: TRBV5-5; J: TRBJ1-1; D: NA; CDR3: CASSYFDGEAFF; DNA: TGTGCCAGCAGCTATTTTGACGGTGAAGCTTTCTTT
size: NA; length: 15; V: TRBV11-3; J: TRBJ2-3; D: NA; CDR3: CASSFHGGVTDTQYF; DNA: TGTGCCAGCAGCTTTCACGGGGGTGTCACAGATACGCAGTATTTT
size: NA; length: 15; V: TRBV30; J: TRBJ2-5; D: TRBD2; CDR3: CAWSSGLAGTETQYF; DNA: TGTGCCTGGAGTTCGGGACTAGCGGGAACCGAGACCCAGTACTTC
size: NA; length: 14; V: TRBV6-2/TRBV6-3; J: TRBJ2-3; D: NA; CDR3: CASSWDTGTDTQYF; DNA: TGTGCCAGCAGTTGGGACACCGGCACAGATACGCAGTATTTT
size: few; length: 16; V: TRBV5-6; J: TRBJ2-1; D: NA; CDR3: CASSFLRGSSYNEQFF; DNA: TGTGCCAGCAGCTTTCTCCGGGGATCATCCTACAATGAGCAGTTCTTC
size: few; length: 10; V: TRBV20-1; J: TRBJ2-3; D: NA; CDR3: CSASWDTQYF; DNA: TGCAGTGCTTCTTGGGATACGCAGTATTTT
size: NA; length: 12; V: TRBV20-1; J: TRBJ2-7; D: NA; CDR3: CSARAFSYEQYF; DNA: TGCAGTGCTAGAGCCTTCTCCTACGAGCAGTACTTC
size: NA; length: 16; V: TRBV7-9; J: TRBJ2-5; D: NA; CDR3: CASSTWAWQGRETQYF; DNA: TGTGCCAGCAGCACGTGGGCGTGGCAGGGTAGGGAGACCCAGTACTTC
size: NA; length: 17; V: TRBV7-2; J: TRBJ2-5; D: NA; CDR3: CASSPRPGASQAQTQYF; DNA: TGTGCCAGCAGCCCCCGTCCGGGGGCCTCTCAGGCACAGACCCAGTACTTC
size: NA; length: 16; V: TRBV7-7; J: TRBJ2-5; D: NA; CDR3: CASSLGTGFGGETQYF; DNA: TGTGCCAGCAGCTTAGGTACAGGGTTCGGAGGAGAGACCCAGTACTTC
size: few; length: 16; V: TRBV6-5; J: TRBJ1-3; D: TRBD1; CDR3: CASSYRTGGPGNTIYF; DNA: TGTGCCAGCAGTTATCGTACAGGGGGCCCTGGAAACACCATATATTTT
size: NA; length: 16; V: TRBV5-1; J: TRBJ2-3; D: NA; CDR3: CASTLTMTGGTDTQYF; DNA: TGCGCCAGCACCCTTACCATGACAGGCGGCACAGATACGCAGTATTTT
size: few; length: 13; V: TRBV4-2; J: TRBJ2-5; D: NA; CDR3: CASSPGTMGTQYF; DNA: TGTGCCAGCAGCCCAGGGACCATGGGGACCCAGTACTTC
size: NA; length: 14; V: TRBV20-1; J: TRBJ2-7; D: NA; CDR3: CSAARVMLSYEQYF; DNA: TGCAGTGCCGCCAGGGTCATGCTTTCCTACGAGCAGTACTTC
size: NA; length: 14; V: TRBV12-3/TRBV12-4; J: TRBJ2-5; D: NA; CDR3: CASSFSGRVETQYF; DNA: TGTGCCAGCAGTTTTTCCGGGCGAGTTGAGACCCAGTACTTC
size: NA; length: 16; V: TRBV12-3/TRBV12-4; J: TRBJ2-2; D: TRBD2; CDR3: CASIRLAGGWIGELFF; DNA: TGTGCCAGCATCAGACTAGCGGGAGGGTGGATCGGGGAGCTGTTTTTT
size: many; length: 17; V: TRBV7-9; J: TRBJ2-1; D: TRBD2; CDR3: CASRPGTSGNLYNEQFF; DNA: TGTGCCAGCAGACCTGGGACTAGCGGGAATCTCTACAATGAGCAGTTCTTC